The 21 T cell receptor beta chains below all came from one sample that was sequenced in a study of shared clonotypes between healthy human individuals. Sequencing used immunoSEQ multiplex PCR; TCRdb keeps in-frame clones, though not all of them. The sample shows about 2 million clones, over 85% of them seen only once. The sample comprised naive CD4+ T cells sorted from blood. Sample subset: CD45RA+ positively selected. The receptors derive from a man between 18 and 29 years old in good health.

The gene calls are TRBV30 and TRBJ1-6, with D unresolved. CDR3 length equals 16 residues. Germline loops: CDR1 GTSNPN, CDR2 SVGIG (reference sequence). V was shortened by 2 bases and J by 3 bases, with 14 bases between the two germline ends. The DNA for the CDR3 is TGTGCCTGGAGTCCTGACTCGGTTTACTATAATTCACCCCTCCACTTT. It specifies CAWSPDSVYYNSPLHF.

V gene TRBV7-2 combines with J gene TRBJ1-2; 7 positions match TRBD1. Trimming took 2 bases from V and 5 from J; bases not matched to a gene: 5. CDR3 length: 14 residues. CDR1 is SGHTA and CDR2 is FQGNSA in the germline V gene. The CDR3 loop is CASSLTGQTYGYTF. The CDR3 DNA reads as TGTGCCAGCAGCTTAACGGGACAGACGTATGGCTACACCTTC.

As regards this clone: One junction end does not reproduce the germline sequence, and a read error may be involved. The gene calls are TRBV7-7 and TRBJ2-5; a weak D match, TRBD2 (6 bases). The germline V gene encodes CDR1 SSHAT and CDR2 FNYEAQ (reference sequence). The CDR3 is made up of 14 amino acids. The CDR3 is CASSFSSGSETQYF. The CDR3 nucleotides are TGTGCTAGCAGCTTTTCCAGCGGGTCGGAGACCCAGTACTTC.

This clone was seen once. The chain links TRBV4-1 to TRBJ2-2, with D possibly TRBD1 on 6 matching bases. Trimming cost V 1 base and J 6 bases, with 21 bases left between them. Germline CDR1 MGHRA, CDR2 YSYEKL. CDR3 size: 18 residues. The CDR3 coding sequence is TGCGCCAGCAGCCAAGTCCCCTCGGCAGGGGAAAGGGCCGGGGAGCTGTTTTTT. It codes for CASSQVPSAGERAGELFF.

The chain has TRBV7-9 and TRBJ1-2; 9 bases match TRBD1. Germline CDR1 reads SEHNR; CDR2 reads FQNEAQ (reference sequence). The CDR3 extends over 16 amino acids. Trimming at V came to 2 bases and at J to 5 bases, leaving 9 bases not matched to a gene. In nucleotides, the CDR3 is TGTGCCAGCAGCTTATGGCTTGACAGGGGGAATTATGGCTACACCTTC. Its translation is CASSLWLDRGNYGYTF.

In the case of this clone: The same CDR3 also results from other DNA sequences found in this sample. The CDR3 spells CASSRDRAYGYTF. The CDR3 DNA sequence: TGTGCCAGTAGCCGGGACAGGGCCTATGGCTACACCTTC. The gene calls are TRBV19 and TRBJ1-2, with 9 bases fitting TRBD1. The germline V gene encodes CDR1 LNHDA and CDR2 SQIVND (reference sequence). V gave up 6 bases and J gave up 4 bases; unmatched junction bases: 3. The CDR3 has 13 amino acids.

The CDR3, as DNA: TGCGCCAGCAGCTTGGCCCAGAAAACTGGGGCCAACGTCCTGACTTTC. Encoded protein: CASSLAQKTGANVLTF. The rearrangement uses TRBV5-1 and TRBJ2-6; no firm D call. V shed 0 bases and J shed 2 bases, with 9 bases lying between them. The germline V gene encodes CDR1 SGHRS and CDR2 YFSETQ. CDR3 length equals 16 residues.

The chain has TRBV30 and TRBJ2-3; tentative D call: TRBD1 (5 bases). This CDR3 region has 13 residues. V shed 2 bases and J shed 3 bases, with 9 bases lying between them. Germline lookup yields CDR1 GTSNPN and CDR2 SVGIG (reference sequence). CDR3 residues: CAWSLRQTDTQYF. CDR3 in DNA: TGTGCCTGGAGTCTCCGACAGACAGATACGCAGTATTTT.

This chain uses TRBV6-1 with TRBJ1-1, with a weak D call TRBD1 (6 bases). The CDR3 is made up of 13 amino acids. With 5 bases removed from V and 1 base from J, the gap between germline ends came to 8 bases. The germline gives CDR1 MNHNS, CDR2 SASEGT. The CDR3 spells CASSRGWNTEAFF. The CDR3 DNA reads as TGTGCCAGCAGTAGGGGGTGGAACACTGAAGCTTTCTTT.

The chain links TRBV13 to TRBJ1-1; D unclear. This CDR3 region has 15 residues. Trimming shortened V by 2 bases and J by 1 base, and 11 bases separated the two germline ends. Germline CDR1 is PRHDT and CDR2 is FYEKMQ (reference sequence). CDR3: CASSLRVFRNTEAFF. The CDR3 DNA is TGTGCCAGCAGCTTAAGGGTATTCAGGAACACTGAAGCTTTCTTT.

The chain is built from TRBV6-5 and TRBJ2-7; D unclear. From germline, CDR1 is MNHEY and CDR2 SVGAGI. CDR3 length: 12 amino acids. V lost 2 bases and J lost 5, with 7 bases in between. In DNA, the CDR3 is TGTGCCAGCAGTTACACGGGTAACGAGCAGTACTTC. Its translation: CASSYTGNEQYF.

The V and J genes are TRBV5-4 and TRBJ2-1; no reliable D call. Trimming stripped 2 bases from V and 12 bases from J, with 15 bases between. Looked up from germline, CDR1 is SGHNT and CDR2 is YYREEE (reference sequence). The CDR3 loop spans 13 amino acids. In nucleotides, the CDR3 is TGTGCCAGCAGCTTCAAGGACCTCGATTGGCAGTTCTTC. Translating it yields CASSFKDLDWQFF.

This chain uses TRBV29-1 with TRBJ2-3; D remains ambiguous. The germline V gene has CDR1 SQVTM and CDR2 ANQGSEA. Trimming shortened V by 3 bases and J by 9 bases, and 7 bases separated the two germline ends. The CDR3 length is 10 residues. The chain's CDR3 is CSVEVRTQYF. In DNA, the CDR3 is TGCAGCGTTGAGGTCAGGACGCAGTATTTT.

As concerns this clone: Distinct nucleotide sequences in the sample also encode this CDR3. This chain uses TRBV6-5 with TRBJ2-7; 7 positions agree with TRBD2. Germline V gives CDR1 MNHEY, CDR2 SVGAGI. After removal of 2 bases from V and 2 bases from J, the junction contained 6 bases not matched to a gene. The CDR3 is 15 amino acids. The CDR3 sequence: CASSYRWEGAYEQYF. DNA for the CDR3: TGTGCCAGCAGTTACAGGTGGGAGGGTGCCTACGAGCAGTACTTC.

J is TRBJ2-7 and V is TRBV7-2; the D is unclear. In germline, CDR1 is SGHTA, CDR2 FQGNSA. The CDR3 totals 13 residues. Trimming took 5 bases from V and 3 from J, leaving 11 bases between them. The CDR3 region has the DNA TGTGCCAGCAGCACTCGCAGCAGCTACGAGCAGTACTTC. It translates to CASSTRSSYEQYF.

The V gene is TRBV7-8, the J gene TRBJ1-1; the D gene is possibly TRBD1 (6 bases). The germline CDR1 and CDR2 sequences are SGHVS and FQNEAQ. Trimming shortened V by 3 bases and J by 5 bases, and 31 bases separated the two germline ends. The CDR3 covers 20 residues. CDR3 bases: TGTGCCAGCAGCTTCCGGCAGGGGCGTGGGAACGTCAAAGGGAAAACTGAAGCTTTCTTT. This gives the protein CASSFRQGRGNVKGKTEAFF.

The chain links TRBV7-2 to TRBJ1-4; a weak D match, TRBD1 (6 bases). CDR3 length: 15 amino acids. Trimming left V 2 bases short and J 7 bases short, with 14 bases between. The germline gives CDR1 SGHTA, CDR2 FQGNSA. CDR3 coding DNA: TGTGCCAGCAGCTTAACGACAGGTCGGGGTGAAAAACTGTTTTTT. Protein: CASSLTTGRGEKLFF. Using reference TRBV7-2 and TRBJ1-4 for the parts outside the CDR3, the full variable domain is GAGVSQSPSNKVTEKGKDVELRCDPISGHTALYWYRQSLGQGLEFLIYFQGNSAPDKSGLPSDRFSAERTGGSVSTLTIQRTQQEDSAVYLCASSLTTGRGEKLFFGSGTQLSVL.

The chain uses TRBV5-1 and TRBJ2-1; TRBD2 is a possible D gene (6 bases). Germline V CDR1 and CDR2: SGHRS, YFSETQ. The CDR3 runs to 15 residues. The ends were cut back, 4 bases at V and 0 bases at J, with 11 bases in the middle. CDR3 region: CASSPLAASYNEQFF. The CDR3 DNA follows: TGCGCCAGCAGCCCATTAGCGGCCTCCTACAATGAGCAGTTCTTC.

Ten or more counts support this clone. Other DNA sequences within the sample encode an identical CDR3. The chain employs TRBV6-5 and TRBJ1-2; D call uncertain. Germline CDR1 is MNHEY and CDR2 is SVGAGI. CDR3 length: 13 residues. The V end was cut by 0 bases, the J end by 1 base, with 3 bases between. Here the CDR3 DNA reads TGTGCCAGCAGTTACTCCTATAACTATGGCTACACCTTC. It translates to CASSYSYNYGYTF.

The V call is TRBV21-1, the J call TRBJ2-7; the DNA was not used to check the table's D call, TRBD1. TRBV21-1 is a pseudogene segment. This CDR3 is 14 amino acids long. This chain's CDR3 is CASSKEHRSYEQYF. DNA of the CDR3: TGTGCCAGCAGCAAAGAGCACAGGTCCTACGAGCAGTACTTC.

The chain couples TRBV5-1 to TRBJ1-1, with D perhaps matching TRBD1 (5 bases). Looked up from germline, CDR1 is SGHRS and CDR2 is YFSETQ. V was cut by 0 bases and J by 3 bases, with 12 bases left in between. The CDR3 totals 15 residues. The CDR3 reads CASSLVGSGYTEAFF. DNA of the CDR3: TGCGCCAGCAGCTTGGTCGGGTCAGGGTACACTGAAGCTTTCTTT.